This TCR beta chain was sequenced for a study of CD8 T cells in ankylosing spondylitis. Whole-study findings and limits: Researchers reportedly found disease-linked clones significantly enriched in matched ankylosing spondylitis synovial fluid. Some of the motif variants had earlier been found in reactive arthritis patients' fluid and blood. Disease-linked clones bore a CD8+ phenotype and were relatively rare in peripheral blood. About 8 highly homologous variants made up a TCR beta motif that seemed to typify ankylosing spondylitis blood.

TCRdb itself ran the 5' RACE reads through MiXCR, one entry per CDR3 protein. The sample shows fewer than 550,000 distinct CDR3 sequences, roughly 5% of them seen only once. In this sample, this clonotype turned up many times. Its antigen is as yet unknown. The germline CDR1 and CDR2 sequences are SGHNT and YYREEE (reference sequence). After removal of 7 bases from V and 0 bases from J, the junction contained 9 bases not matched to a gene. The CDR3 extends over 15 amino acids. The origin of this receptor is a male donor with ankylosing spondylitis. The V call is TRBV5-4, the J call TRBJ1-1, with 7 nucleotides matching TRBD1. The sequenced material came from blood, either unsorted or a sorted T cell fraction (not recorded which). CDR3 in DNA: TGTGCCAGCGCCAGGGCCGACAGGGTGAACACTGAAGCTTTCTTT. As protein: CASARADRVNTEAFF. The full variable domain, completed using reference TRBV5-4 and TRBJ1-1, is ETGVTQSPTHLIKTRGQQVTLRCSSQSGHNTVSWYQQALGQGPQFIFQYYREEENGRGNFPPRFSGLQFPNYSSELNVNALELDDSALYLCASARADRVNTEAFFGQGTRLTVV.